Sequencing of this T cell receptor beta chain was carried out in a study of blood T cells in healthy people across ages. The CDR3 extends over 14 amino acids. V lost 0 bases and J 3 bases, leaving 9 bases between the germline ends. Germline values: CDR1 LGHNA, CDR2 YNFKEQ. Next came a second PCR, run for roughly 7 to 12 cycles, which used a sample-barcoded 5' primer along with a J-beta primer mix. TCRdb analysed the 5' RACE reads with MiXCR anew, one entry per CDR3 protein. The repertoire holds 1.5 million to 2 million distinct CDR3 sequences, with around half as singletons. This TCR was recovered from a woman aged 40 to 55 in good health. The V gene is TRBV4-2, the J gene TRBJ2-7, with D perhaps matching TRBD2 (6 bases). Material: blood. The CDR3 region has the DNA TGTGCCAGCAGCCAAGAGCGGCGGGACTACGAGCAGTACTTC. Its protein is CASSQERRDYEQYF.